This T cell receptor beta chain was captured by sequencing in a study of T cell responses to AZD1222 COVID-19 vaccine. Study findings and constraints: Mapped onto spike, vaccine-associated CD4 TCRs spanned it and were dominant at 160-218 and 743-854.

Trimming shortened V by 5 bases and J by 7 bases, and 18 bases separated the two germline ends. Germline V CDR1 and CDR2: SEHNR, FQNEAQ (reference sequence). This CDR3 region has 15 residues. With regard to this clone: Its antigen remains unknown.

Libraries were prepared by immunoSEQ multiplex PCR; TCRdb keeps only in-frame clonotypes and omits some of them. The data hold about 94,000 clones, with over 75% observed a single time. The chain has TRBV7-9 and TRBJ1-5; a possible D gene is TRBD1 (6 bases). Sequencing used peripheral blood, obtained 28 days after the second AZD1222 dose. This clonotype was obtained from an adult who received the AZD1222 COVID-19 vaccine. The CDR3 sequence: CASSPSGGGGQPQHF. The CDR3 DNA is TGTGCCAGCAGCCCCAGCGGAGGGGGTGGCCAGCCCCAGCATTTT. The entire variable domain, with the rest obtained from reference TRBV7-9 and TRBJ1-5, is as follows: DTGVSQNPRHKITKRGQNVTFRCDPISEHNRLYWYRQTLGQGPEFLTYFQNEAQLEKSRLLSDRFSAERPKGSFSTLEIQRTEQGDSAMYLCASSPSGGGGQPQHFGDGTRLSIL.